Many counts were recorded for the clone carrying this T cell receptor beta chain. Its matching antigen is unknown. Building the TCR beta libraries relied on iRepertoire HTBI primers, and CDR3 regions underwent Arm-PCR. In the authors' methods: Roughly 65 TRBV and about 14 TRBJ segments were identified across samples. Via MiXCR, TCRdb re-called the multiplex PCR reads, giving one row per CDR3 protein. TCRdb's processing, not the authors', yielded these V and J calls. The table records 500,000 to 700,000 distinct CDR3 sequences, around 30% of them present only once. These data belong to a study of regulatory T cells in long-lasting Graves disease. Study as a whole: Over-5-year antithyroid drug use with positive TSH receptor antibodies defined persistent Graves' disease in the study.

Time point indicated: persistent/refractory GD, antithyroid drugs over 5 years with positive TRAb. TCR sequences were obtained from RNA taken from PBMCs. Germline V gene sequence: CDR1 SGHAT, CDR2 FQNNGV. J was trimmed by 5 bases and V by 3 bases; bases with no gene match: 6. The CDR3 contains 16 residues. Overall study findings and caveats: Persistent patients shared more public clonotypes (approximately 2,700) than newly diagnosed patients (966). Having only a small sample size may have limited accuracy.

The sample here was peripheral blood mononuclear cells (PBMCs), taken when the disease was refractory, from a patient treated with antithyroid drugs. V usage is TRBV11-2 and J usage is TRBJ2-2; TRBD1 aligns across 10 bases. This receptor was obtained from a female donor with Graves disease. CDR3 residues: CASSFATGGYTGELFF. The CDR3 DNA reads TGTGCCAGCAGCTTTGCGACAGGGGGCTATACCGGGGAGCTGTTTTTT.